This T cell receptor beta chain appears in the sequencing data of a study of blood T cell repertoires in COVID-19. On the study more broadly: The samples span acute and convalescent COVID-19 from the United States, Italy and Spain. In each case, the material was cDNA or gDNA derived from T cells, B-cell-depleted T cells, or PBMCs.

Original data processing: Reference gene primer amplification yielded estimated nucleated cell counts. Sequencing used immunoSEQ multiplex PCR; TCRdb keeps in-frame clones, though not all of them. V and J calls plus clone size are reproduced from that table; the DNA served to infer D and trimming. This table has about 54,000 clones, about nine tenths appearing once. Germline V gene sequence: CDR1 LNHDA, CDR2 SQIVND (reference sequence). V lost 3 bases, J lost 1 base, and 18 bases lay in between. The CDR3 covers 17 residues. This chain links TRBV19 with TRBJ1-1; no definite D call. The sample comprised peripheral blood. The TCR was taken from a man between 50 and 59 years old with active COVID-19. The CDR3 loop is CASSIPSETRENTEAFF. DNA of the CDR3: TGTGCCAGTAGTATCCCAAGTGAGACCCGGGAGAACACTGAAGCTTTCTTT.